The 24 T cell receptor beta chains below all came from one sample that was sequenced in a study of patients and donors after allogeneic stem cell transplantation. TCRdb independently ran MiXCR on the RT-PCR reads; one entry per CDR3 protein. Of around 160,000 distinct CDR3 sequences in the sample, roughly 31% were seen once. The sample taken for sequencing was blood, either unsorted or a sorted T cell fraction (not recorded which). The source of these receptors is a human donor who was either an allogeneic HSCT recipient or a stem cell or donor lymphocyte infusion donor (not recorded which). It is not recorded whose cells these are; they may come from a transplant donor.

This clonotype was seen only a few times. V gene TRBV10-3 combines with J gene TRBJ1-5, with D perhaps matching TRBD1 (5 bases). CDR3 size: 13 residues. Trimming took off 5 bases at V and 2 bases at J, with 7 bases between the two ends. Germline values: CDR1 ENHRY, CDR2 SYGVKD. CDR3 protein: CAISPQGNQPQHF. The CDR3 nucleotides are TGTGCCATCAGTCCACAGGGCAATCAGCCCCAGCATTTT.

This clonotype was detected only a few times. V and J are TRBV6-6 and TRBJ2-3; D is undetermined. Germline loops: CDR1 MNHNY, CDR2 SVGAGI (reference sequence). This CDR3 is built from 13 residues. The V end lost 5 bases, the J end lost 3 bases, and 9 bases lay between the germline ends. This CDR3 is CASSRAQTDTQYF. The CDR3 DNA reads as TGTGCCAGCAGTAGGGCGCAGACAGATACGCAGTATTTT.

The rearrangement links TRBV13 to TRBJ2-7; a weak D match, TRBD2 (5 bases). The V end was cut by 6 bases, the J end by 0 bases, with 15 bases between. Germline-derived CDR1 and CDR2 are PRHDT and FYEKMQ (reference sequence). CDR3 length: 15 residues. In nucleotides, the CDR3 is TGTGCCAGCAGGGTGTGGACTTCAGCCTCCTACGAGCAGTACTTC. It is translated as CASRVWTSASYEQYF.

This clonotype was seen only a few times. The chain joins TRBV10-1 to TRBJ2-7; tentatively, D is TRBD2 (5 bases). The germline CDR1 and CDR2 sequences are WNHNN and SYGVQD (reference sequence). The CDR3 is 14 amino acids. Between the trimmed V and J ends, which lost 2 bases and 4 bases, there was a span of 12 bases. CDR3 sequence: CASSEGGPYYEQYF. The CDR3 DNA follows: TGCGCCAGCAGTGAGGGAGGACCCTATTACGAGCAGTACTTC.

The chain couples TRBV7-2 to TRBJ2-1; TRBD2 matches at 12 bases. V shed 4 bases, J shed 12 bases, and the junction held 4 bases outside the gene matches. This CDR3 spans 13 amino acids. CDR1 is SGHTA and CDR2 is FQGNSA in the germline V gene. The CDR3 reads CASSWTSGVLQFF. The CDR3 DNA reads as TGTGCCAGCAGCTGGACTAGCGGGGTCCTGCAGTTCTTC.

V usage is TRBV27 and J usage is TRBJ2-2; D is unresolved. This CDR3 contains 14 residues. Trimming left V 5 bases short and J 5 bases short, with 12 bases between. Germline V gene lookup returns CDR1 MNHEY and CDR2 SMNVEV (reference sequence). The CDR3 sequence: CASSIGPHTGELFF. The CDR3 bases are TGTGCCAGCAGTATCGGGCCTCATACCGGGGAGCTGTTTTTT.

The rearrangement links TRBV12-3 or TRBV12-4 to TRBJ2-7; perhaps TRBD2 as D (6 bases). Between the trimmed V and J ends, which lost 4 bases and 7 bases, there was a span of 14 bases. This CDR3 has 13 residues. The DNA of the CDR3 is TGTGCCAGCAGTTCGACTAGTTTTGGGGAGCAGTACTTC. This gives the protein CASSSTSFGEQYF.

This sequence joins TRBV9 and TRBJ2-1; possibly TRBD1 for D (6 bases). The V and J ends lost 4 bases and 2 bases respectively, with 13 bases between them. Germline lookup yields CDR1 SGDLS and CDR2 YYNGEE. CDR3 length equals 15 residues. The CDR3 spells CASSPPQGPYNEQFF. DNA of the CDR3: TGTGCCAGCAGCCCGCCACAGGGACCCTACAATGAGCAGTTCTTC.

J is TRBJ1-2 and V is TRBV29-1; D not certain. The CDR3 spans 12 residues. V dropped 7 bases and J dropped 8 bases, with 17 bases sitting between them. Germline CDR1 reads SQVTM; CDR2 reads ANQGSEA. The CDR3 sequence: CSAESPSEGYTF. The CDR3 region has the DNA TGCAGCGCCGAGAGTCCTTCCGAAGGCTACACCTTC.

V gene TRBV3-1 combines with J gene TRBJ2-1; no clear D. V was clipped by 1 base and J by 8 bases, with 9 bases between them. Germline V CDR1 and CDR2: LGHDT, YNNKEL (reference sequence). CDR3 size: 13 residues. This chain's CDR3 is CASSQAHVDEQFF. The CDR3 DNA reads TGTGCCAGCAGCCAAGCACACGTGGATGAGCAGTTCTTC.

V and J are TRBV20-1 and TRBJ2-3; 11 bases align to TRBD2. The junction had 9 bases not matched to a gene; V was cut back by 5 bases and J by 8 bases. This CDR3 region has 14 residues. Germline CDR1 DFQATT, CDR2 SNEGSKA (reference sequence). The DNA for the CDR3 is TGCAGTGCTCCAATAGCGGGAGGGCCTGGTACGCAGTATTTT. Its protein product is CSAPIAGGPGTQYF.

The chain carries TRBV5-6 and TRBJ2-5; D perhaps matches TRBD1 (6 bases). Trimming left V 5 bases short and J 3 bases short, with 11 bases between. CDR3 length: 13 residues. CDR1 and CDR2 (germline): SGHDT, YYEEEE. The CDR3 DNA is TGTGCCAGCAGTCCCGGGACAAAAGAGACCCAGTACTTC. Translated, it gives CASSPGTKETQYF.

This clonotype came up many times. The rearrangement uses TRBV4-1 and TRBJ1-6; D is undetermined. Germline V gives CDR1 MGHRA, CDR2 YSYEKL. V lost 5 bases to trimming and J lost 8 bases, with 13 bases between them. CDR3 size: 14 residues. The CDR3 is CASSARTIHSPLHF. CDR3 DNA: TGCGCCAGCAGCGCAAGGACTATTCATTCACCCCTCCACTTT.

J is TRBJ1-2 and V is TRBV6-2 or TRBV6-3, with unresolved D. CDR3 size: 15 residues. From germline, CDR1 is MNHEY and CDR2 SVGEGT. V lost 8 bases and J lost 0, with 16 bases in between. The CDR3 sequence is CASSQWVLSNYGYTF. The CDR3 coding sequence is TGTGCCAGCTCCCAATGGGTCCTCTCTAACTATGGCTACACCTTC.

This sequence joins TRBV12-3 or TRBV12-4 and TRBJ2-2, with 7 bases fitting TRBD1. CDR3 length: 14 amino acids. V was clipped by 6 bases and J by 5 bases; unmatched bases: 6. The CDR3 here is CASRQGVYTGELFF. CDR3 in DNA: TGTGCCAGCAGGCAGGGGGTATATACCGGGGAGCTGTTTTTT.

The gene calls are TRBV7-2 and TRBJ2-3; a possible D gene is TRBD2 (5 bases). The CDR3 covers 12 residues. Germline V gene lookup returns CDR1 SGHTA and CDR2 FQGNSA. V dropped 8 bases and J dropped 5 bases, with 11 bases sitting between them. CDR3 protein: CASFVGGDTQYF. The DNA of the CDR3 is TGTGCCAGCTTCGTAGGAGGAGATACGCAGTATTTT.

In regard to this clonotype: Given the absence of the conserved phenylalanine or tryptophan at the CDR3 end, a read error is likely. The chain employs TRBV7-9 and TRBJ2-4; D unclear. Germline V lookup: CDR1 SEHNR, CDR2 FQNEAQ (reference sequence). V lost 3 bases, J lost 5 bases, and 2 bases lay in between. The CDR3 runs to 11 residues. As DNA, the CDR3 is TGTGCCAGCAGCTTGGAAAACATTCAGTACCTC. As protein: CASSLENIQYL.

The chain is built from TRBV12-3 or TRBV12-4 and TRBJ2-7; 7 positions match TRBD1. V lost 5 bases, J lost 9 bases, and 4 bases stayed unmatched. The CDR3 sequence is 11 residues long. The CDR3 spells CASSRQGGQYF. CDR3 nucleotide sequence: TGTGCCAGCAGTCGACAGGGCGGGCAGTACTTC.

This clonotype was found a few times. This chain connects TRBV5-1 to TRBJ1-2; the D gene is possibly TRBD1 (6 bases). The germline V gene has CDR1 SGHRS and CDR2 YFSETQ. This CDR3 is 16 amino acids long. V was trimmed by 0 bases and J by 4 bases, leaving 16 bases between them. In DNA, the CDR3 is TGCGCCAGCAGCTTGGGGTCCACAGGGCCGGTCTATGGCTACACCTTC. Encoded protein: CASSLGSTGPVYGYTF.

Many counts were recorded for this clonotype. This chain links TRBV28 with TRBJ1-1; unclear D gene. V lost 7 bases and J 3 bases, leaving 12 bases between the germline ends. Per the germline V gene, CDR1 is MDHEN and CDR2 is SYDVKM. This CDR3 has 13 residues. Here the CDR3 reads CASTIAGYTEAFF. DNA for the CDR3: TGTGCCAGCACCATCGCCGGGTACACTGAAGCTTTCTTT.

CDR3 bases: TGTGCCACATGGACAGGGTGGAATCAGCCCCAGCATTTT. Encoded protein: CATWTGWNQPQHF. The V call is TRBV6-2 or TRBV6-3, the J call TRBJ1-5; 8 bases match TRBD1. The V gene end was trimmed by 10 bases and the J gene end by 4 bases; junction bases not matched to a gene: 6. Germline-derived CDR1 and CDR2 are MNHEY and SVGEGT. This CDR3 has 13 amino acids.

The chain recombines TRBV7-9 with TRBJ2-1; no clear D gene. Germline loops: CDR1 SEHNR, CDR2 FQNEAQ (reference sequence). Trimming cost V 6 bases and J 9 bases, with 18 bases left between them. The CDR3 loop spans 14 amino acids. The CDR3 DNA follows: TGTGCCAGCAGTTCCAGTACCGGGTCCGTTGAGCAGTTCTTC. Amino acids: CASSSSTGSVEQFF.

Here the CDR3 DNA reads TGCAGCGTTCGACGGGCGGCCGATAATGGCTACACCTTC. Translating it yields CSVRRAADNGYTF. This chain connects TRBV29-1 to TRBJ1-2; D is uncertain. The CDR3 has 13 residues. V was pared by 5 bases and J by 6 bases, with 16 bases between. Looked up from germline, CDR1 is SQVTM and CDR2 is ANQGSEA.

The rearrangement uses TRBV29-1 and TRBJ2-3; 9 nucleotides align to TRBD1. Losses at the gene ends were 4 bases for V and 2 bases for J; bases not matched to a gene: 4. The CDR3 length is 14 residues. Germline CDR1 and CDR2: SQVTM and ANQGSEA. The CDR3 protein is CSVVRTGVTDTQYF. The CDR3 DNA sequence: TGCAGCGTTGTCCGGACAGGGGTCACAGATACGCAGTATTTT.